The 21 T cell receptor beta chains listed next were all sequenced from one sample in a study of blood T cell repertoires in COVID-19. The data were produced by immunoSEQ multiplex PCR, yet TCRdb's version contains in-frame clones alone and is incomplete. The sample comprises some 300,000 clones, around 87% of which are singletons, and around 4.5% rests with the top ten. The sample taken for sequencing was PBMCs or T cells enriched from blood (not recorded which). The receptors were gathered from a woman younger than 30 with acute COVID-19.

This clone was counted a few times. This chain links TRBV5-1 with TRBJ1-2; 7 bases line up with TRBD1. Germline trimming cut 4 bases from V and 5 bases from J; bases unmatched to any gene: 8. CDR3 length: 14 amino acids. Germline CDR1 SGHRS, CDR2 YFSETQ. The CDR3 DNA reads TGCGCCAGCAGCAGGGACAGTCTGTGGTATGGCTACACCTTC. It translates to CASSRDSLWYGYTF.

V gene TRBV28 combines with J gene TRBJ1-5; D perhaps matches TRBD1 (6 bases). Trimming took off 8 bases at V and 3 bases at J, with 17 bases between the two ends. The germline CDR1 and CDR2 sequences are MDHEN and SYDVKM. The CDR3 has 15 amino acids. The CDR3, as DNA: TGTGCCAGCGTCTTGCAGGACAGACCCAATCAGCCCCAGCATTTT. Encoded protein: CASVLQDRPNQPQHF.

The chain is built from TRBV5-1 and TRBJ1-1; D is ambiguous. V lost 3 bases and J 1 base, leaving 7 bases between the germline ends. The CDR3 consists of 13 residues. In germline, CDR1 is SGHRS, CDR2 YFSETQ. The CDR3 nucleotides read TGCGCCAGCAGCTCACAAGAGAACACTGAAGCTTTCTTT. This sequence encodes CASSSQENTEAFF.

The chain joins TRBV5-5 to TRBJ2-4; D may be TRBD2 (5 bases). The germline V gene has CDR1 SGHKS and CDR2 YYEKEE (reference sequence). Trimming took off 0 bases at V and 0 bases at J, with 19 bases between the two ends. CDR3 length: 19 amino acids. Written as DNA, the CDR3 is TGTGCCAGCAGCTTGGACACTAGTCGAGTTCAATTAGCCAAAAACATTCAGTACTTC. It translates to CASSLDTSRVQLAKNIQYF.

The gene calls are TRBV28 and TRBJ1-6; 9 bases are a match to TRBD1. The CDR3 is 15 residues long. Trimming cost V 4 bases and J 5 bases; bases outside gene matches: 3. The germline CDR1 and CDR2 sequences are MDHEN and SYDVKM. CDR3 sequence reads: CASSSGQGNNSPLHF. The CDR3 coding sequence is TGTGCCAGCAGTTCCGGACAGGGGAATAATTCACCCCTCCACTTT.

V gene TRBV6-5 combines with J gene TRBJ2-7, with D possibly TRBD1 on 5 matching bases. The V gene lost 6 bases and the J gene lost 3 bases, with 12 bases spanning the gap. The germline gives CDR1 MNHEY, CDR2 SVGAGI. This CDR3 has 13 amino acids. The CDR3 reads CASSTRAGYEQYF. DNA of the CDR3: TGTGCCAGCAGCACCAGGGCCGGCTACGAGCAGTACTTC.

This clone turned up a few times. V is TRBV24-1 and J is TRBJ1-2, with a tentative D call TRBD1 (6 bases). This CDR3 has 16 residues. V was pared by 3 bases and J by 2 bases, with 15 bases between. Germline V lookup: CDR1 KGHDR, CDR2 SFDVKD. The CDR3 DNA follows: TGTGCCACCAGTGATCCCGCCACTACAGGGAACTATGGCTACACCTTC. The encoded protein is CATSDPATTGNYGYTF.

The V call is TRBV7-9, the J call TRBJ2-1, with TRBD1 matching over 9 bases. The ends lost 5 bases at V and 7 bases at J; junction bases unmatched: 9. The germline gives CDR1 SEHNR, CDR2 FQNEAQ (reference sequence). This CDR3 is 15 amino acids long. CDR3 bases: TGTGCCAGCAGCCCCGGGACAGGGAAGGGGAATGAGCAGTTCTTC. Translated: CASSPGTGKGNEQFF.

The rearrangement uses TRBV19 and TRBJ1-4; 8 nucleotides align to TRBD1. Trimming at V came to 5 bases and at J to 5 bases, leaving 7 bases not matched to a gene. There are 15 residues in the CDR3. Germline-derived CDR1 and CDR2 are LNHDA and SQIVND (reference sequence). The CDR3 bases are TGTGCCAGTAGTGTTTTACAGGGGGTCAATGAAAAACTGTTTTTT. Residues: CASSVLQGVNEKLFF.

In DNA form, the CDR3 reads TGTGCCAGCAGACTTAGCGGGAGGGCCCTCAACGAGCAGTACTTC. It codes for CASRLSGRALNEQYF. The rearrangement uses TRBV3-1 (or the pseudogene TRBV3-2) and TRBJ2-7; 11 bases are shared with TRBD2. With V trimmed by 6 bases and J by 5 bases, 9 bases remained unmatched. Germline V CDR1 and CDR2: LGHDT, YNNKEL (reference sequence). The CDR3 consists of 15 residues.

V gene TRBV27 combines with J gene TRBJ2-7; 9 bases match TRBD2. With V trimmed by 0 bases and J by 12 bases, 12 bases remained unmatched. The CDR3 contains 15 residues. CDR1 MNHEY and CDR2 SMNVEV come from the germline V gene (reference sequence). The CDR3 bases are TGTGCCAGCAGTTTATCGACCGGATTAGCGGGAGCGGTGTACTTC. This codes for CASSLSTGLAGAVYF.

This clone was recorded only once. The J gene is TRBJ1-6, the V gene TRBV11-2; TRBD1 matches at 8 bases. Germline V lookup: CDR1 SGHAT, CDR2 FQNNGV. After removal of 3 bases from V and 7 bases from J, the junction contained 8 bases not matched to a gene. CDR3 length: 16 residues. CDR3 DNA: TGTGCCAGCAGCTTTCAGGGGGCGACGAACAATTCACCCCTCCACTTT. Residues: CASSFQGATNNSPLHF.

This clone was seen only once. The chain recombines TRBV18 with TRBJ1-4, with D maybe TRBD1 (5 bases). CDR1 and CDR2 (germline): KGHSH, LQKENI. V was trimmed by 7 bases and J by 8 bases, leaving 14 bases between them. The CDR3 loop spans 13 amino acids. The CDR3, as DNA: TGTGCCAGCTTGGGGACCGGGGGAGAAAAACTGTTTTTT. This sequence encodes CASLGTGGEKLFF.

This clone was picked up one time. The chain joins TRBV7-2 to TRBJ2-5; D might be TRBD2 (6 bases). The CDR3 sequence is 14 residues long. V shed 6 bases and J shed 4 bases, with 15 bases lying between them. Germline V gives CDR1 SGHTA, CDR2 FQGNSA. CDR3 DNA: TGTGCCAGCAGTCTGGACGGGGGAGTAGAGACCCAGTACTTC. This gives the protein CASSLDGGVETQYF.

V gene TRBV11-3 combines with J gene TRBJ1-2, with 9 bases that match TRBD1. V was pared by 1 base and J by 6 bases, with 3 bases of the junction left unmatched. The germline V gene has CDR1 SGHNT and CDR2 YENEEA. This CDR3 region has 14 residues. The DNA of the CDR3 is TGTGCCAGCAGCTTAGGGGGACAGGGCCATGGCTACACCTTC. Translating gives CASSLGGQGHGYTF.

V gene TRBV18 combines with J gene TRBJ1-1; possible D gene TRBD1, 6 bases. V was shortened by 6 bases and J by 1 base, with 18 bases between the two germline ends. Germline loops: CDR1 KGHSH, CDR2 LQKENI. The CDR3 is made up of 16 amino acids. CDR3 nucleotides: TGTGCCAGCTCCCGGGGGGCCGCAACGGGGAACACTGAAGCTTTCTTT. This translates into CASSRGAATGNTEAFF.

The chain combines TRBV7-3 with TRBJ2-3, with TRBD1 matching over 8 bases. The CDR3 runs 15 residues. Germline V gene data show CDR1 as SGHTA and CDR2 as FQGTGA. J gave up 1 base and V 5 bases, and 5 bases lay outside the gene matches. CDR3: CASSPQGVGTDTQYF. CDR3 sequence (DNA): TGTGCCAGCAGCCCACAGGGGGTGGGCACAGATACGCAGTATTTT.

The V call is TRBV19, the J call TRBJ1-4; tentatively, D is TRBD1 (5 bases). This CDR3 spans 15 amino acids. Germline lookup yields CDR1 LNHDA and CDR2 SQIVND (reference sequence). The ends were cut back, 1 base at V and 7 bases at J, with 13 bases in the middle. In nucleotides, the CDR3 is TGTGCCAGTAGTATAGTGGAACGGAGGGGTGAAAAACTGTTTTTT. As protein: CASSIVERRGEKLFF.

This chain links TRBV28 with TRBJ1-6; 7 nucleotides agree with TRBD1. The germline gives CDR1 MDHEN, CDR2 SYDVKM. Germline trimming cut 2 bases from V and 5 bases from J; bases unmatched to any gene: 0. The CDR3 length is 14 residues. CDR3 protein: CASSLDRDNSPLHF. For the CDR3, the DNA is TGTGCCAGCAGTTTAGACAGGGATAATTCACCCCTCCACTTT. The full variable domain, rest sourced from reference TRBV28 and TRBJ1-6, is DVKVTQSSRYLVKRTGEKVFLECVQDMDHENMFWYRQDPGLGLRLIYFSYDVKMKEKGDIPEGYSVSREKKERFSLILESASTNQTSMYLCASSLDRDNSPLHFGNGTRLTVT.

The chain uses TRBV5-1 and TRBJ2-3; 11 bases align to TRBD1. The CDR3 runs to 15 residues. CDR1 is SGHRS and CDR2 is YFSETQ in the germline V gene. Losses at the gene ends were 4 bases for V and 4 bases for J; bases not matched to a gene: 5. The CDR3 is CASSGGQGVSDTQYF. CDR3 DNA sequence: TGCGCCAGCAGCGGGGGACAGGGGGTCTCAGATACGCAGTATTTT.

This chain connects TRBV28 to TRBJ2-7, with D possibly being TRBD2 (7 bases). Germline CDR1 reads MDHEN; CDR2 reads SYDVKM. The ends were cut back, 5 bases at V and 10 bases at J, with 15 bases in the middle. The CDR3 sequence is 12 residues long. The CDR3 is CASSDGGRSQYF. CDR3 bases: TGTGCCAGCAGTGACGGGGGGCGTTCTCAGTACTTC.